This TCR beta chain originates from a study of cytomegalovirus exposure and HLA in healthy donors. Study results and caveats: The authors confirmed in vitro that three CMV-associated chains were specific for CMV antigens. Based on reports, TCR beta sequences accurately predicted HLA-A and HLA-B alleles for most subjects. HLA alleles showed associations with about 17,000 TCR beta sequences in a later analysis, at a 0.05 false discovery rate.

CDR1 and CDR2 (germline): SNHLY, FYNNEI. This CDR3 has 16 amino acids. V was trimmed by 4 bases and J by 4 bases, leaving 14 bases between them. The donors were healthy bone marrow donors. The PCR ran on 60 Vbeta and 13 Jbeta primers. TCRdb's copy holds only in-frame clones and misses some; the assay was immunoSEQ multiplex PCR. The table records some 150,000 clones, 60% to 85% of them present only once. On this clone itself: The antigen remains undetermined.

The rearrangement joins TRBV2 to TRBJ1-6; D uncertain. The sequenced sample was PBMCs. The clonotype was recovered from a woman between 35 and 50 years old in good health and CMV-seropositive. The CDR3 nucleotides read TGTGCCAGCAGTGTAACAGCCCGGTCTTATAATTCACCCCTCCACTTT. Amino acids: CASSVTARSYNSPLHF.